These T cell receptor beta chains were read from a single sample in a study of blood T cell repertoires in COVID-19. Assay: immunoSEQ multiplex PCR; the TCRdb copy retains only in-frame clones and omits some. The data show 300,000 to 350,000 clones, approximately 86% seen once. Sequenced material: PBMCs or T cells enriched from blood (not recorded which). These receptors came from a woman between 40 and 50 years old with acute COVID-19. Both conserved end residues are part of each CDR3. The order of the fields is V gene, clone size, J gene, D gene, CDR3 DNA, CDR3 protein. A D gene is named only where the DNA matches it firmly. Clone size appears in some rows only: once, few, many, or a class for an expanded clone.

V gene: TRBV4-3
clone size: once
J gene: TRBJ1-1
D gene: NA
CDR3 DNA: TGCGCCAGCAGCCTAGGACAGCTTAACACTGAAGCTTTCTTT
CDR3 protein: CASSLGQLNTEAFF

V gene: TRBV19
clone size: NA
J gene: TRBJ1-1
D gene: TRBD1
CDR3 DNA: TGTGCCAGTAGGATCACCGGGACAGGGGGCCAGACTGAAGCTTTCTTT
CDR3 protein: CASRITGTGGQTEAFF

V gene: TRBV11-3
clone size: NA
J gene: TRBJ2-1
D gene: NA
CDR3 DNA: TGTGCCAGCAGCACGACCCCTCGGGGTTACAATGAGCAGTTCTTC
CDR3 protein: CASSTTPRGYNEQFF

V gene: TRBV10-3
clone size: NA
J gene: TRBJ2-2
D gene: TRBD1
CDR3 DNA: TGTGCCACCATCACAGGGGAGTTGAACACCGGGGAGCTGTTTTTT
CDR3 protein: CATITGELNTGELFF

V gene: TRBV5-1
clone size: NA
J gene: TRBJ2-1
D gene: NA
CDR3 DNA: TGCGCCAGCAGCTTGGTGGCCACAAGCTCCTACAATGAGCAGTTCTTC
CDR3 protein: CASSLVATSSYNEQFF

V gene: TRBV27
clone size: NA
J gene: TRBJ1-6
D gene: NA
CDR3 DNA: TGTGCCAGCAAAGAACGGAGAGAGAATTCACCCCTCCACTTT
CDR3 protein: CASKERRENSPLHF

V gene: TRBV7-3
clone size: NA
J gene: TRBJ2-1
D gene: NA
CDR3 DNA: TGTGCCAGCAGCTTAATTCGGGGGAATGAGCAGTTCTTC
CDR3 protein: CASSLIRGNEQFF

V gene: TRBV7-9
clone size: NA
J gene: TRBJ2-7
D gene: NA
CDR3 DNA: TGTGCCAGCAGCTTGGACTTAAGCTCCTACGAGCAGTACTTC
CDR3 protein: CASSLDLSSYEQYF

V gene: TRBV21-1
clone size: many
J gene: TRBJ2-7
D gene: NA
CDR3 DNA: TGTGCCAGCAGCAAAGTTTGTGCGTCGGCGGGAGGGCCGGGCTACGAGCAGTACTTC
CDR3 protein: CASSKVCASAGGPGYEQYF

V gene: TRBV12-3/TRBV12-4
clone size: NA
J gene: TRBJ2-7
D gene: TRBD1
CDR3 DNA: TGTGCCAGCAGACGGACAGGAACCTACGAGCAGTACTTC
CDR3 protein: CASRRTGTYEQYF

V gene: TRBV4-2
clone size: NA
J gene: TRBJ1-6
D gene: NA
CDR3 DNA: TGTGCCAGCAGCCAAGATCACCGGAATTCACCCCTCCACTTT
CDR3 protein: CASSQDHRNSPLHF

V gene: TRBV15
clone size: once
J gene: TRBJ1-5
D gene: NA
CDR3 DNA: TGTGCCACCAGCAGAGATCGGGTTAACAATCAGCCCCAGCATTTT
CDR3 protein: CATSRDRVNNQPQHF

V gene: TRBV6-5
clone size: NA
J gene: TRBJ2-3
D gene: TRBD1
CDR3 DNA: TGTGCCAGCAGCCTAGGGGACAGGGTTACAGATACGCAGTATTTT
CDR3 protein: CASSLGDRVTDTQYF

V gene: TRBV19
clone size: NA
J gene: TRBJ1-2
D gene: TRBD1
CDR3 DNA: TGTGCCAGTAGTATTAATTATCAGGGGGCTTCAACCCAATATGGCTACACCTTC
CDR3 protein: CASSINYQGASTQYGYTF

V gene: TRBV7-9
clone size: once
J gene: TRBJ1-1
D gene: TRBD1
CDR3 DNA: TGTGCCAGCAGCTTACAGGGGGCGAACACTGAAGCTTTCTTT
CDR3 protein: CASSLQGANTEAFF

V gene: TRBV15
clone size: NA
J gene: TRBJ2-1
D gene: TRBD1
CDR3 DNA: TGTGCCACCGAAAAGGGACAGGGAGGCAATGAGCAGTTCTTC
CDR3 protein: CATEKGQGGNEQFF

V gene: TRBV19
clone size: NA
J gene: TRBJ2-3
D gene: TRBD1
CDR3 DNA: TGTGCCAGTATGGACAGGGGGGTTAGCACAGATACGCAGTATTTT
CDR3 protein: CASMDRGVSTDTQYF

V gene: TRBV28
clone size: NA
J gene: TRBJ1-4
D gene: NA
CDR3 DNA: TGTGCCAGCAGCCACCGACCTTCAGGGAGATGGGGGGGAAAGAGGGCTTGGGATGAAAAACTGTTTTTT
CDR3 protein: CASSHRPSGRWGGKRAWDEKLFF

V gene: TRBV19
clone size: NA
J gene: TRBJ1-4
D gene: NA
CDR3 DNA: TGTGCCAGTAGTACCGCCCCGGGGGGTCTCGGCGAAAAACTGTTTTTT
CDR3 protein: CASSTAPGGLGEKLFF

V gene: TRBV7-3
clone size: NA
J gene: TRBJ2-1
D gene: TRBD2
CDR3 DNA: TGTGCCAGCAGCCCGAAACTAGCGGCATCCTACAATGAGCAGTTCTTC
CDR3 protein: CASSPKLAASYNEQFF

V gene: TRBV28
clone size: NA
J gene: TRBJ2-7
D gene: NA
CDR3 DNA: TGTGCCAGCAGAACATCAATAGCCCCAACCTACGAGCAGTACTTC
CDR3 protein: CASRTSIAPTYEQYF

V gene: TRBV5-6
clone size: once
J gene: TRBJ2-7
D gene: TRBD1
CDR3 DNA: TGTGCCAGCAGGCGGGGACAGGCCTCCTACGAGCAGTACTTC
CDR3 protein: CASRRGQASYEQYF

V gene: TRBV12-5
clone size: NA
J gene: TRBJ1-2
D gene: NA
CDR3 DNA: TGTGCTAGTGGGCTCGCGACAGCGAACTATGGCTACACCTTC
CDR3 protein: CASGLATANYGYTF

V gene: TRBV5-1
clone size: NA
J gene: TRBJ1-1
D gene: NA
CDR3 DNA: TGCGCCAGCAAAGGGGAAACTGAAGCTTTCTTT
CDR3 protein: CASKGETEAFF

V gene: TRBV4-3
clone size: NA
J gene: TRBJ1-4
D gene: NA
CDR3 DNA: TGCGCCAGCAGCCAAGTGAAGGGGTTTAATGAAAAACTGTTTTTT
CDR3 protein: CASSQVKGFNEKLFF

V gene: TRBV7-2
clone size: NA
J gene: TRBJ1-2
D gene: NA
CDR3 DNA: TGTGCCAGCAGTTTGGACAACAAATCTGGCTACACCTTC
CDR3 protein: CASSLDNKSGYTF

V gene: TRBV11-2
clone size: NA
J gene: TRBJ2-3
D gene: TRBD2
CDR3 DNA: TGTGCCAGCAGCTCCCAGACTAGCGGGGGAACAGATACGCAGTATTTT
CDR3 protein: CASSSQTSGGTDTQYF

V gene: TRBV19
clone size: NA
J gene: TRBJ1-2
D gene: TRBD1
CDR3 DNA: TGTGCCAGTAGTCCCCTGGGACAGGGGGCAGCGGGCTACACCTTC
CDR3 protein: CASSPLGQGAAGYTF

V gene: TRBV18
clone size: NA
J gene: TRBJ1-1
D gene: NA
CDR3 DNA: TGTGCCAGCTCACCACAGTCGGACACTGAAGCTTTCTTT
CDR3 protein: CASSPQSDTEAFF

V gene: TRBV27
clone size: NA
J gene: TRBJ2-7
D gene: TRBD1
CDR3 DNA: TGTGCCACTCTCCCTTCGGGACAGGGGGAGTACGAGCAGTACTTC
CDR3 protein: CATLPSGQGEYEQYF

V gene: TRBV6-4
clone size: NA
J gene: TRBJ1-4
D gene: TRBD1
CDR3 DNA: TGTGCCCCACACAAGAAAGGACAGGGAAAGGAAAAACTGTTTTTT
CDR3 protein: CAPHKKGQGKEKLFF

V gene: TRBV7-2
clone size: NA
J gene: TRBJ1-2
D gene: TRBD1
CDR3 DNA: TGTGCCAGCAGCTTAGATTCGGCAGGGGGCCGCTACACCTTC
CDR3 protein: CASSLDSAGGRYTF

V gene: TRBV7-9
clone size: few
J gene: TRBJ1-1
D gene: NA
CDR3 DNA: TGTGCCAGCAGCTTGCCACAGTCTGAAGCTTTCTTT
CDR3 protein: CASSLPQSEAFF

V gene: TRBV10-3
clone size: NA
J gene: TRBJ2-5
D gene: NA
CDR3 DNA: TGTGCCATCAGTGTCCCCGGCAGGCAGACCCAGTACTTC
CDR3 protein: CAISVPGRQTQYF